Following are 9 T cell receptor beta chains from one sample sequenced in a study of CXCR3-negative and CXCR3-positive naive CD8 T cells. It was by 5' RACE with UMI labels that the TRB cDNA libraries were prepared. TCRdb reprocessed the 5' RACE reads and stores each CDR3 protein as one record, lacking DNA. This table holds roughly 89,000 distinct CDR3 sequences. Sequenced: naive CXCR3- CD8+ T cells from blood. Subset meaning: CD45RO-CCR7+CD27+CD95- naive CD8+ T cells lacking CXCR3 (TNR3-). The origin of the receptors is a human donor in good health. Some clones in this sample may be carry-over from other donors' samples.

The chain uses TRBV5-1 and TRBJ2-7; the D call from TCRdb, TRBD2, cannot be confirmed without DNA. CDR1 and CDR2 (germline): SGHRS, YFSETQ. The CDR3 consists of 15 residues. The CDR3 is CASSLSGRLTYEQYF.

The chain has TRBV11-2 and TRBJ2-5; the D call from TCRdb, TRBD1, cannot be confirmed without DNA. Germline-derived CDR1 and CDR2 are SGHAT and FQNNGV. The CDR3 has 13 amino acids. CDR3 loop: CASSLWGMETQYF.

The chain combines TRBV29-1 with TRBJ2-1. CDR3 length: 12 amino acids. Germline CDR1 is SQVTM and CDR2 is ANQGSEA. The CDR3 protein is CSVEDRRGEQFF.

The chain links TRBV9 to TRBJ2-2; TCRdb's assignment of TRBD2 cannot be checked, as there is no DNA. CDR1 SGDLS and CDR2 YYNGEE come from the germline V gene. The CDR3 is 15 residues long. This CDR3 is CASTAGTSYTRELFF.

This sequence joins TRBV4-1 and TRBJ2-7; absent DNA, TCRdb's TRBD2 call cannot be checked. The CDR3 totals 16 residues. The germline gives CDR1 MGHRA, CDR2 YSYEKL. The CDR3 reads CASSPGQASWPYEQYF.

This rearrangement joins TRBV7-6 to TRBJ2-1. Germline V CDR1 and CDR2: SGHVS, FNYEAQ. The CDR3 length is 13 residues. The CDR3 reads CASSLTDYNEQFF.

The chain links TRBV7-8 to TRBJ2-5; TCRdb outputs TRBD1, but without DNA this stays unchecked. This CDR3 spans 17 amino acids. Germline V lookup: CDR1 SGHVS, CDR2 FQNEAQ. This CDR3 is CASSLALGQGVEETQYF.

The V gene is TRBV28, the J gene TRBJ2-7; TCRdb's D call of TRBD1 is untestable without DNA. From germline, CDR1 is MDHEN and CDR2 SYDVKM. CDR3 length equals 15 residues. The chain's CDR3 is CASSSTGTGFYEQYF.

The rearrangement links TRBV28 to TRBJ2-2; TCRdb's D call, TRBD1, is unchecked because there is no DNA. The germline gives CDR1 MDHEN, CDR2 SYDVKM. The CDR3 extends over 14 amino acids. CDR3 protein: CATTPWQETGELFF.